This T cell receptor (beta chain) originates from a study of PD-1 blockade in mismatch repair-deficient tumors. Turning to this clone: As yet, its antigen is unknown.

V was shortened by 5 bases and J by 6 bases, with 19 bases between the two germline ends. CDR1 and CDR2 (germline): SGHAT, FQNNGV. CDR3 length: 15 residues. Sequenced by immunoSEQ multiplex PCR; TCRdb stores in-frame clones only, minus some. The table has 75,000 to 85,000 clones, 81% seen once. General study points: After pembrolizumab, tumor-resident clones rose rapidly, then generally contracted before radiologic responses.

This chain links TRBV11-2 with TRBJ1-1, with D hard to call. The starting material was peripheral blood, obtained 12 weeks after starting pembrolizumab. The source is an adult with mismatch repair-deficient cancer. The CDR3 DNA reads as TGTGCCAGCAGCCTAGGGTTCCCTAAACGGGCTGAAGCTTTCTTT. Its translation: CASSLGFPKRAEAFF.